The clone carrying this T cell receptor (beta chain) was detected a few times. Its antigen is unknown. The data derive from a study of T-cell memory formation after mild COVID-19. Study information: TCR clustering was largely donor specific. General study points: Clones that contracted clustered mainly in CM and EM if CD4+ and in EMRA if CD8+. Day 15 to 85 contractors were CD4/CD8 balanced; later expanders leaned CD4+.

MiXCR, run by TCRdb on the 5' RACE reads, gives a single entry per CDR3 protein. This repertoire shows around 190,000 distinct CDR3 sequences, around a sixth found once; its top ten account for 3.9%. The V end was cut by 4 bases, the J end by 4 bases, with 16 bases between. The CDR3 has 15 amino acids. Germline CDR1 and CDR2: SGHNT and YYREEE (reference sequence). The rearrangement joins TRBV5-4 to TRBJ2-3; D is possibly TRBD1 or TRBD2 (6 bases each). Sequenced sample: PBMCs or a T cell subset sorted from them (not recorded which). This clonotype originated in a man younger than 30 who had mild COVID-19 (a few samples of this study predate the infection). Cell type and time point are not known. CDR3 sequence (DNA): TGTGCCAGCAGCCTAGGGGGGCCTCGGGCAGATACGCAGTATTTT. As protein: CASSLGGPRADTQYF. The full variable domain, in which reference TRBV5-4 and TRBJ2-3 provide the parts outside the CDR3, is ETGVTQSPTHLIKTRGQQVTLRCSSQSGHNTVSWYQQALGQGPQFIFQYYREEENGRGNFPPRFSGLQFPNYSSELNVNALELDDSALYLCASSLGGPRADTQYFGPGTRLTVL.